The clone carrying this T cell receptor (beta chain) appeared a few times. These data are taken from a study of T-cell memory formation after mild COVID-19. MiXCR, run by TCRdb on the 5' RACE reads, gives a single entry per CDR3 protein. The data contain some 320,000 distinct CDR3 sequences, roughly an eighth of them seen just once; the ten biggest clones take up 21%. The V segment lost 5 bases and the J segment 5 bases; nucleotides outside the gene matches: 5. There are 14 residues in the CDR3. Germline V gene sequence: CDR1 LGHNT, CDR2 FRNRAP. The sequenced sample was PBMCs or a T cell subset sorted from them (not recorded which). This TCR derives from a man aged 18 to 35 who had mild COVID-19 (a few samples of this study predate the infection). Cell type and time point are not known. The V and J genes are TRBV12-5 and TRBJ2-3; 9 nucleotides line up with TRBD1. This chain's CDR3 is CASGLGQGKDTQYF. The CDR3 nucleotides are TGTGCTAGTGGTCTGGGACAGGGAAAAGATACGCAGTATTTT.